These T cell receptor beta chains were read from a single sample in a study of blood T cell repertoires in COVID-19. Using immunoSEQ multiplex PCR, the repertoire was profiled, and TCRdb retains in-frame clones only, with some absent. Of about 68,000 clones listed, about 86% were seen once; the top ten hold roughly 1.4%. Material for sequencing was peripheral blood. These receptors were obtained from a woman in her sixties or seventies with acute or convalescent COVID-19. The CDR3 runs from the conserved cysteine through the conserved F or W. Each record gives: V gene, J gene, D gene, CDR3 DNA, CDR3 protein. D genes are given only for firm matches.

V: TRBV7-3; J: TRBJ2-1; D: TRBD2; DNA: TGTGCCAGCAGCTTACAGCGGGAAAATAATGAGCAGTTCTTC; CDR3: CASSLQRENNEQFF
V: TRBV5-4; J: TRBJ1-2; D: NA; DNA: TGTGCCAGCAGCTTGCGAATGGGACTGCCTATCGGTGGCTACACCTTC; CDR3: CASSLRMGLPIGGYTF
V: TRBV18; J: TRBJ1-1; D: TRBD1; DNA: TGTGCCAGCTCACCACCGAGGACAGGGGGCGATCGGACTGAAGCTTTCTTT; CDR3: CASSPPRTGGDRTEAFF
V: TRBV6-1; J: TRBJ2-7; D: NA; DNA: TGTGCCAGCAGTGAGTCGATGCGGGGATCGGAACGGGAGCAGTACTTC; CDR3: CASSESMRGSEREQYF
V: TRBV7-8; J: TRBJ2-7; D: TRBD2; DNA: TGTGCCAGCAGCTTAGAAGGGACTAGCGGGGGGGACTCCTACGAGCAGTACTTC; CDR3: CASSLEGTSGGDSYEQYF
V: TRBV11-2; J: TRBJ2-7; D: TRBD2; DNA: TGTGCCAGCAGCTTACACCGACTAGCGGGATTACCACTGACCTACGAGCAGTACTTC; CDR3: CASSLHRLAGLPLTYEQYF
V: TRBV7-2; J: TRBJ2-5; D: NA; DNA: TGTGCCAGCAGCTTTCAGGGTCGAGAGACCCAGTACTTC; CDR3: CASSFQGRETQYF
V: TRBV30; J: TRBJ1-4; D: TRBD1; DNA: TGTGCCTGGCAGACAGGGCCTAATGAAAAACTGTTTTTT; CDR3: CAWQTGPNEKLFF
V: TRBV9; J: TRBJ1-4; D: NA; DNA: TGTGCCAGCAGCGTAGTTGCAGGCCCTGGTGAAAAACTGTTTTTT; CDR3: CASSVVAGPGEKLFF
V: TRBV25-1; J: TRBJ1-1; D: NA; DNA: TGTGCCAGCAGTGCCGGAGAGAACACTGAAGCTTTCTTT; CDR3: CASSAGENTEAFF
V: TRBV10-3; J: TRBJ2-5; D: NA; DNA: TGTGCCATCAGTGCTGCGTTACAAGAGACCCAGTACTTC; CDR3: CAISAALQETQYF